The TCR beta chain described here comes from a study of regulatory T cells in long-lasting Graves disease. Study results and limitations: It was possible that the small sample size reduced accuracy.

There are 15 residues in the CDR3. Trimming took 4 bases from V and 0 from J, leaving 11 bases between them. Germline V gene lookup returns CDR1 SGHAT and CDR2 FQNNGV. A word on this clonotype: Its specificity is unknown. Possible read error: a much larger clone is one base away.

The TCR beta library used iRepertoire HTBI primers with Arm-PCR amplification of CDR3. TCRdb used MiXCR to reprocess the multiplex PCR reads, holding one entry per CDR3 protein. The table records about 500,000 distinct CDR3 sequences, more than 10% of them present only once. Time point reported: newly diagnosed GD, antithyroid drugs for less than 3 months. PBMC-extracted RNA yielded the TCR library. These same data were also listed under a study on T cells in Graves' hyperthyroidism and ophthalmopathy. In that study: With a median lead of approximately six months before onset, the model predicted ophthalmopathy.

The receptor's source is a woman aged 25-40 years with Graves disease. The chain uses TRBV11-2 and TRBJ2-3, with no clear D. The sequenced sample was peripheral blood mononuclear cells (PBMCs), obtained at new diagnosis, from a patient treated with antithyroid drugs. The CDR3 here is CASSSGWLSTDTQYF. In DNA, the CDR3 is TGTGCCAGCAGCTCTGGCTGGCTAAGCACAGATACGCAGTATTTT.